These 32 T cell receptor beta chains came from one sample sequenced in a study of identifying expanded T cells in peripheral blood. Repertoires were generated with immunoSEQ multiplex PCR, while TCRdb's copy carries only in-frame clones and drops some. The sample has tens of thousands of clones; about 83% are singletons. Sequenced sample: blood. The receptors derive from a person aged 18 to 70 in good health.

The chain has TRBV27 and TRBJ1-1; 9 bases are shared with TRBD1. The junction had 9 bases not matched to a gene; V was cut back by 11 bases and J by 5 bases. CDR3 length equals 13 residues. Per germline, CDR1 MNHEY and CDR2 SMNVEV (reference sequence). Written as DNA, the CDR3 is TGTGCCGCATCGGGACAGGGTAGGACTGAAGCTTTCTTT. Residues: CAASGQGRTEAFF.

DNA for the CDR3: TGCGCCAGCAGCCAAGCCTGGACAGGACGGGGTGAGACCCAGTACTTC. The encoded protein is CASSQAWTGRGETQYF. V and J are TRBV4-1 and TRBJ2-5, with TRBD1 identical over 7 bases. The trim removed 1 base at V and 5 bases at J, leaving 10 bases unmatched. The V gene's germline CDR1 is MGHRA and CDR2 YSYEKL. The CDR3 is 16 amino acids.

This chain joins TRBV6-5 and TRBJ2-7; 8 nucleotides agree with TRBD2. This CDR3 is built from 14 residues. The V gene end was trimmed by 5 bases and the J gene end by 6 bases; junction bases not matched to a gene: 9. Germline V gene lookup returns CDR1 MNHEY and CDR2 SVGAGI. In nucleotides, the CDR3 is TGTGCCAGCAGTGGGGGACTAGAAACTCGCGAGCAGTACTTC. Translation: CASSGGLETREQYF.

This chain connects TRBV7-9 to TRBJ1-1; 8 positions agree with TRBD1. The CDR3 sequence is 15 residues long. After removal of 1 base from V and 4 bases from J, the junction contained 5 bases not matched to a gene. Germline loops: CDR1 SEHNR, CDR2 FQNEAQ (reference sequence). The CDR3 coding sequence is TGTGCCAGCAGCTTAGGGACAGGGAGCCGCACTGAAGCTTTCTTT. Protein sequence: CASSLGTGSRTEAFF. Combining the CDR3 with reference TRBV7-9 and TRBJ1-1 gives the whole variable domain DTGVSQNPRHKITKRGQNVTFRCDPISEHNRLYWYRQTLGQGPEFLTYFQNEAQLEKSRLLSDRFSAERPKGSFSTLEIQRTEQGDSAMYLCASSLGTGSRTEAFFGQGTRLTVV.

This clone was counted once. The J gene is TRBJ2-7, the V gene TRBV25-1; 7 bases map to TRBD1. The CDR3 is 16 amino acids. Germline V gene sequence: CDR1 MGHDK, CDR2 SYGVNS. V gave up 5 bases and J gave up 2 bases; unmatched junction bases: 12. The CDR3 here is CASSPSLGQDTYEQYF. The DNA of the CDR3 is TGTGCCAGCAGTCCCTCACTCGGACAGGACACCTACGAGCAGTACTTC.

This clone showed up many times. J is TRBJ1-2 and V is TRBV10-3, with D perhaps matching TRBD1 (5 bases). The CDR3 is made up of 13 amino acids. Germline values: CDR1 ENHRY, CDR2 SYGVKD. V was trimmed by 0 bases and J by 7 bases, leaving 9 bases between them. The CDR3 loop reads CAISESGRAGYTF. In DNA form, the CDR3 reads TGTGCCATCAGTGAGTCGGGCAGGGCTGGCTACACCTTC.

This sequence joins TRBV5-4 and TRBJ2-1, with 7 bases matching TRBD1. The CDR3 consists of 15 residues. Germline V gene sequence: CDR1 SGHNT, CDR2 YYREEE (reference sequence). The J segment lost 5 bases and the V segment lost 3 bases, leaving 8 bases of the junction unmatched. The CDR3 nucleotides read TGTGCCAGCAGCTCATTCCGGGACAGCGACAATGAGCAGTTCTTC. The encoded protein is CASSSFRDSDNEQFF.

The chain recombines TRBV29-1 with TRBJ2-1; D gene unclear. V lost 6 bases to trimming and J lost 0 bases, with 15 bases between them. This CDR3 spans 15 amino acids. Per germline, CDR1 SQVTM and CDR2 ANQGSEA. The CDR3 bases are TGCAGCGTCATGCCCGCGTCCCGCTCCTACAATGAGCAGTTCTTC. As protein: CSVMPASRSYNEQFF.

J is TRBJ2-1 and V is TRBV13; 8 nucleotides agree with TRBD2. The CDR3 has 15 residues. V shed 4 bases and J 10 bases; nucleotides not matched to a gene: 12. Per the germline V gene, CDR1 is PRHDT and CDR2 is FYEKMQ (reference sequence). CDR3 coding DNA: TGTGCCAGCAGCTCAGGTTACGGGAGGGCCGGGGAGCAGTTCTTC. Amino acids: CASSSGYGRAGEQFF.

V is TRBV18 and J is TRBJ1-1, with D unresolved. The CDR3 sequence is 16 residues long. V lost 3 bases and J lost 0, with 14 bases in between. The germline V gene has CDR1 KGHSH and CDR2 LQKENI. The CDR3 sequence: CASSPIGEILNTEAFF. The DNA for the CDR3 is TGTGCCAGCTCACCCATCGGAGAGATTTTGAACACTGAAGCTTTCTTT.

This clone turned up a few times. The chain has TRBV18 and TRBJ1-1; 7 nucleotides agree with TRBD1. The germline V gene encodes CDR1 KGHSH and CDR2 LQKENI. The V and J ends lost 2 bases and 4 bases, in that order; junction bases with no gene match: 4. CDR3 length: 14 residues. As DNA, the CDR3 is TGTGCCAGCTCACCATCGACAGGGAGCACTGAAGCTTTCTTT. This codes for CASSPSTGSTEAFF.

Here the CDR3 DNA reads TGTGCCAGCAGCTCCCGGACTAGCTACGAGCAGTACTTC. This encodes CASSSRTSYEQYF. The chain uses TRBV7-9 and TRBJ2-7; 7 nucleotides agree with TRBD2. V trimming: 4 bases; J trimming: 3 bases; junction bases outside the gene matches: 3. Germline V gene data show CDR1 as SEHNR and CDR2 as FQNEAQ (reference sequence). The CDR3 is made up of 13 amino acids.

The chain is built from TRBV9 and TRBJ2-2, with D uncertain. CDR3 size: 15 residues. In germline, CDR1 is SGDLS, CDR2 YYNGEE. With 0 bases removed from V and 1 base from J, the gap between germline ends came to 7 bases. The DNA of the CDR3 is TGTGCCAGCAGCGTAGCCGATTGGAACACCGGGGAGCTGTTTTTT. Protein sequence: CASSVADWNTGELFF.

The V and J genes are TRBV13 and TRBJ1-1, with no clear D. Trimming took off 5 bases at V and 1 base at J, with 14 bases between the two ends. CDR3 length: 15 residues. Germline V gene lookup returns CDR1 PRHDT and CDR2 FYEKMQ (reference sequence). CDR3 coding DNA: TGTGCCAGCAGCCTCCGCGGAGGCCAGAACACTGAAGCTTTCTTT. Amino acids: CASSLRGGQNTEAFF.

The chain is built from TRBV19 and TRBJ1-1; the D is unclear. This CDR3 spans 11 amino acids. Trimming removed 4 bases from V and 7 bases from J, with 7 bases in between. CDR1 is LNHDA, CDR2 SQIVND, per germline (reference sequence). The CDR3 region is CASSRWGEAFF. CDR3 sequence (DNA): TGTGCCAGTAGTAGGTGGGGTGAAGCTTTCTTT. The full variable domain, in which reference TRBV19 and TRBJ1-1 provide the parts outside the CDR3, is DGGITQSPKYLFRKEGQNVTLSCEQNLNHDAMYWYRQDPGQGLRLIYYSQIVNDFQKGDIAEGYSVSREKKESFPLTVTSAQKNPTAFYLCASSRWGEAFFGQGTRLTVV.

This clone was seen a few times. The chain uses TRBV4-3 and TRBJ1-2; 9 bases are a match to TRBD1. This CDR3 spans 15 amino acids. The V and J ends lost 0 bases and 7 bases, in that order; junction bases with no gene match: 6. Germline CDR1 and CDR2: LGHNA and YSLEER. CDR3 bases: TGCGCCAGCAGCCAAGATCTACAGGGGGCTGGTGGCTACACCTTC. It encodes CASSQDLQGAGGYTF.

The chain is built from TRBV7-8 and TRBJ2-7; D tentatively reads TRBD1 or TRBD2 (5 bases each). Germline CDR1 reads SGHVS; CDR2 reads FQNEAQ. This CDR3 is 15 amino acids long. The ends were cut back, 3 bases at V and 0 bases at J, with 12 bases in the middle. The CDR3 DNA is TGTGCCAGCAGCTTGGGACCTCTGCTCTCCTACGAGCAGTACTTC. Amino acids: CASSLGPLLSYEQYF.

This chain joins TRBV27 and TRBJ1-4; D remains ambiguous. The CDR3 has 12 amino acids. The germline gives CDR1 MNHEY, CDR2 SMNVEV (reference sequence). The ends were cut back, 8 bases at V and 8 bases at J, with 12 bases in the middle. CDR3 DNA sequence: TGTGCCAGCCGTTCACCGATCGAAAAACTGTTTTTT. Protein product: CASRSPIEKLFF.

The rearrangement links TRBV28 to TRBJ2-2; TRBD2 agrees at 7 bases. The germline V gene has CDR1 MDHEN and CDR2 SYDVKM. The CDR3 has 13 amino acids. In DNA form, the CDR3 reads TGTGCTGGGCGGGAGAGGAGCACCGGGGAGCTGTTTTTT. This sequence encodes CAGRERSTGELFF.

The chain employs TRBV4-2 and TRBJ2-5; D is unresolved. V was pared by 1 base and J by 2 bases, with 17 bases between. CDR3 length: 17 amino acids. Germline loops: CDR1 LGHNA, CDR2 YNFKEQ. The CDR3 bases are TGTGCCAGCAGCCAAGGCGTCCCTCCCTTAGGACAAGAGACCCAGTACTTC. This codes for CASSQGVPPLGQETQYF.

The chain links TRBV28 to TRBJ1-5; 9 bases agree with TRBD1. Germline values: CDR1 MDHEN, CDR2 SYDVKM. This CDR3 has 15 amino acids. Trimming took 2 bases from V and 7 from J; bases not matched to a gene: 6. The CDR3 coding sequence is TGTGCCAGCAGTTTAGGACAGGGGTTTCGACAGCCCCAGCATTTT. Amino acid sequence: CASSLGQGFRQPQHF.

CDR3 sequence (DNA): TGTGCCAGCAGCTTAGCAACTAGCGGGATCAGCGAGCAGTACTTC. It yields the protein CASSLATSGISEQYF. V and J are TRBV11-2 and TRBJ2-7, with 10 bases aligning to TRBD2. The CDR3 consists of 15 residues. CDR1 SGHAT and CDR2 FQNNGV come from the germline V gene. The V segment lost 1 base and the J segment 6 bases; nucleotides outside the gene matches: 6.

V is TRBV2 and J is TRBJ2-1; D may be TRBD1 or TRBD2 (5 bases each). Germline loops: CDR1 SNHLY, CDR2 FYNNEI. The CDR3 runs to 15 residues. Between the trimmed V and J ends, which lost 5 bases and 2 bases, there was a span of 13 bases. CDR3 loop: CASSPRDGAYNEQFF. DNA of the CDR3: TGTGCCAGCAGTCCCCGGGACGGAGCCTACAATGAGCAGTTCTTC.

CDR3 loop: CASSEQGSGQKLFF. Here the CDR3 DNA reads TGTGCCAGTAGTGAGCAGGGTAGCGGTCAAAAACTGTTTTTT. The genes are TRBV19 and TRBJ1-4; D perhaps matches TRBD1 (5 bases). This CDR3 is built from 14 residues. The V gene lost 5 bases and the J gene lost 9 bases, with 16 bases spanning the gap. CDR1 and CDR2 (germline): LNHDA, SQIVND (reference sequence).

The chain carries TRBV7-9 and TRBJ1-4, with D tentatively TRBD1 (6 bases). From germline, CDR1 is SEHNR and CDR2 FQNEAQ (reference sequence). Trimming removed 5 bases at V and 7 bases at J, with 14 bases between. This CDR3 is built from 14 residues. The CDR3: CASSKDRSSEKLFF. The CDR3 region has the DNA TGTGCCAGCAGCAAAGACAGGTCGTCTGAAAAACTGTTTTTT.

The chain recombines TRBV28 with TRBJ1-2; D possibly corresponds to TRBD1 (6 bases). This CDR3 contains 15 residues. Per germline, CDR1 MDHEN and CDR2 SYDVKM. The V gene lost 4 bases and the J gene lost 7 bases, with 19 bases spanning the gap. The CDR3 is CASSSLPGGLGGYTF. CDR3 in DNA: TGTGCCAGCAGTTCCCTCCCGGGGGGGCTCGGTGGCTACACCTTC.

CDR3 nucleotide sequence: TGTGCCAGCAGCGCTACAGGGGAACTGTTTTTT. Residues: CASSATGELFF. This chain uses TRBV5-6 with TRBJ1-4; 7 bases agree with TRBD1. CDR3 length: 11 residues. CDR1 and CDR2 (germline): SGHDT, YYEEEE. Trimming took 4 bases from V and 12 from J; bases not matched to a gene: 3.

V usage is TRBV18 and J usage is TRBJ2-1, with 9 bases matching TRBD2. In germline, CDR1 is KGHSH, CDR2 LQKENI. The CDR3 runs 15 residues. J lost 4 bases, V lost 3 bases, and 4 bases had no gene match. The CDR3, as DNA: TGTGCCAGCTCACCCCGAGCGGGAGGTTACAATGAGCAGTTCTTC. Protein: CASSPRAGGYNEQFF.

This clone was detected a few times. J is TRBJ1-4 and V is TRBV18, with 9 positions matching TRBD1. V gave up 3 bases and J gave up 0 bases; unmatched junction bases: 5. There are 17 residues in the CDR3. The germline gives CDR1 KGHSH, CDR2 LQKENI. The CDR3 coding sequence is TGTGCCAGCTCACCGGGACAGGGAACTACAACTAATGAAAAACTGTTTTTT. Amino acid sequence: CASSPGQGTTTNEKLFF.

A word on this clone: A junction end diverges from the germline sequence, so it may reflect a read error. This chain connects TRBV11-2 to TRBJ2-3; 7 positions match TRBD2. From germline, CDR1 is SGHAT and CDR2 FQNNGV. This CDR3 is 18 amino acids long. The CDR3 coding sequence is TGTGCCAGCAACTTAGGGGAACTAGCGAGAGGAGGCACAGATACGCAGTATTTT. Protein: CASNLGELARGGTDTQYF.

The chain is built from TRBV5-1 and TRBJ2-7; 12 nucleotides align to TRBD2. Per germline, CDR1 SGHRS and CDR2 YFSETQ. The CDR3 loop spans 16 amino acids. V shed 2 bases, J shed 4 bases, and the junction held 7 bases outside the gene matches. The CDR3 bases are TGCGCCAGCAGCTTAGCTAGCGGGAGGGATGGGTACGAGCAGTACTTC. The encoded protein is CASSLASGRDGYEQYF.

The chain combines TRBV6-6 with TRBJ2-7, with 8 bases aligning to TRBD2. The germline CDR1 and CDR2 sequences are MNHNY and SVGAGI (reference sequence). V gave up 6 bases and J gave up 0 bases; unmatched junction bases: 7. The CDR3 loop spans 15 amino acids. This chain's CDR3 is CASSPGGVGSYEQYF. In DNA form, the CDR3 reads TGTGCCAGCAGCCCGGGGGGGGTAGGCTCCTACGAGCAGTACTTC.